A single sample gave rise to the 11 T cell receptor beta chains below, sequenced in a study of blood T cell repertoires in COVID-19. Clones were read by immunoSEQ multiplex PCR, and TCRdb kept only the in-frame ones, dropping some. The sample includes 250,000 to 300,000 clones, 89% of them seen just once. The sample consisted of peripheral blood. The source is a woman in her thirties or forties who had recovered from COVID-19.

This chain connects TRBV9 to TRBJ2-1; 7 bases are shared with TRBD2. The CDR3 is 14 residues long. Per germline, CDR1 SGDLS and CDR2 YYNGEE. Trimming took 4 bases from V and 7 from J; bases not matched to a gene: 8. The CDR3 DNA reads TGTGCCAGCAGCCCTAGCGGAGTGGGTAATGAGCAGTTCTTC. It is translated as CASSPSGVGNEQFF. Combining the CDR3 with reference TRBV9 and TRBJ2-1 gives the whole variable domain DSGVTQTPKHLITATGQRVTLRCSPRSGDLSVYWYQQSLDQGLQFLIQYYNGEERAKGNILERFSAQQFPDLHSELNLSSLELGDSALYFCASSPSGVGNEQFFGPGTRLTVL.

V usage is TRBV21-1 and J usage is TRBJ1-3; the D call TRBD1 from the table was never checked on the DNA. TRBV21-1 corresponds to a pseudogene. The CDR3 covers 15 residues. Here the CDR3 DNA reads TGTGCCAGCAGCAAACTCGAGACAAGTGGAAACACCATATATTTT. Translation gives CASSKLETSGNTIYF.

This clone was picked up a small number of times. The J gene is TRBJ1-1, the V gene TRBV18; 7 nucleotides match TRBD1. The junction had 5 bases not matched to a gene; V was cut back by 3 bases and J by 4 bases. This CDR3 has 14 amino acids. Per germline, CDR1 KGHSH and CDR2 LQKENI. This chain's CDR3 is CASSPKTGSTEAFF. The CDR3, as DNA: TGTGCCAGCTCACCTAAGACAGGGAGCACTGAAGCTTTCTTT. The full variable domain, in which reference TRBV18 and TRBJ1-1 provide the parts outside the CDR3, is NAGVMQNPRHLVRRRGQEARLRCSPMKGHSHVYWYRQLPEEGLKFMVYLQKENIIDESGMPKERFSAEFPKEGPSILRIQQVVRGDSAAYFCASSPKTGSTEAFFGQGTRLTVV.

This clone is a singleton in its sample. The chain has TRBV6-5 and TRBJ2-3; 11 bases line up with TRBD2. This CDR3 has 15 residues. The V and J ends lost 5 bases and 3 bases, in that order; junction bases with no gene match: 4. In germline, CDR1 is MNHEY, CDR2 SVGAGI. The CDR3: CASSLSGGATDTQYF. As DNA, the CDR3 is TGTGCCAGCAGTCTTAGCGGGGGGGCAACAGATACGCAGTATTTT.

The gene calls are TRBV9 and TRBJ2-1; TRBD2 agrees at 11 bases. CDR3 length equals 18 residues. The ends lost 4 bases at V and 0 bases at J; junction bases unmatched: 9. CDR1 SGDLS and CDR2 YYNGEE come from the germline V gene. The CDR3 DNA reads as TGTGCCAGCAGCCGCTGGACTAGCGGGCCAAGCTCCTACAATGAGCAGTTCTTC. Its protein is CASSRWTSGPSSYNEQFF.

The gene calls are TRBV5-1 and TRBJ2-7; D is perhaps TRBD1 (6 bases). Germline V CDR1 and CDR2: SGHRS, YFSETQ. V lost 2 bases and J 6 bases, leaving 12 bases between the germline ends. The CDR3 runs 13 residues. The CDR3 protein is CASSLIQGGEQYF. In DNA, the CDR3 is TGCGCCAGCAGCTTAATACAGGGTGGCGAGCAGTACTTC.

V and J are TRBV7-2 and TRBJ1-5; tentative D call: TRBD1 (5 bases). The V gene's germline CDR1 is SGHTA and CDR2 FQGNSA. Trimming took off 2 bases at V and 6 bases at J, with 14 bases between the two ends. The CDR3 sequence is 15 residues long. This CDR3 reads CASSLSRERGQPQHF. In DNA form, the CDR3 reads TGTGCCAGCAGCTTAAGTAGGGAAAGGGGTCAGCCCCAGCATTTT. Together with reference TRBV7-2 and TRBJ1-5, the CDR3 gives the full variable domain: GAGVSQSPSNKVTEKGKDVELRCDPISGHTALYWYRQSLGQGLEFLIYFQGNSAPDKSGLPSDRFSAERTGGSVSTLTIQRTQQEDSAVYLCASSLSRERGQPQHFGDGTRLSIL.

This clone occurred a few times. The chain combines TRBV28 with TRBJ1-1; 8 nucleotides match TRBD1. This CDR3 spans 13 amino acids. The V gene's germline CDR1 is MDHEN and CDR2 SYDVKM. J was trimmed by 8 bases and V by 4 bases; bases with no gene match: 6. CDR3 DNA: TGTGCCAGCAGTTCGGACAGGGCTTCAGAAGCTTTCTTT. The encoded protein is CASSSDRASEAFF.

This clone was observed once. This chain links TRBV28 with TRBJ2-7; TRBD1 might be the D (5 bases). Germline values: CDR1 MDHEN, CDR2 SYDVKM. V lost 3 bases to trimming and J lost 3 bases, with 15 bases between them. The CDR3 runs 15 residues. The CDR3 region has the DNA TGTGCCAGCAGTTTGGTAGGGGCGCAGGACTACGAGCAGTACTTC. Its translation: CASSLVGAQDYEQYF.

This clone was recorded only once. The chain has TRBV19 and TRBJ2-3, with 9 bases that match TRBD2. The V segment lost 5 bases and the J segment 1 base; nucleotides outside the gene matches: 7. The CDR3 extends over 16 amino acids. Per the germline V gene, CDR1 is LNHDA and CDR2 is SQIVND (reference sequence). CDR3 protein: CASSSFPSGGTDTQYF. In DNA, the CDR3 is TGTGCCAGTAGTTCCTTCCCTAGCGGGGGCACAGATACGCAGTATTTT.

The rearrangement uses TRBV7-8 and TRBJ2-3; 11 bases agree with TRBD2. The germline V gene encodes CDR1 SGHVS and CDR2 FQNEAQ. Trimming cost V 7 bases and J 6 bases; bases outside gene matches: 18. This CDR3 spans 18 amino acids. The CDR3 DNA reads TGTGCCAGCACCGACCTAAATATAGCGGGAGGGTGGCCCGATACGCAGTATTTT. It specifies CASTDLNIAGGWPDTQYF.